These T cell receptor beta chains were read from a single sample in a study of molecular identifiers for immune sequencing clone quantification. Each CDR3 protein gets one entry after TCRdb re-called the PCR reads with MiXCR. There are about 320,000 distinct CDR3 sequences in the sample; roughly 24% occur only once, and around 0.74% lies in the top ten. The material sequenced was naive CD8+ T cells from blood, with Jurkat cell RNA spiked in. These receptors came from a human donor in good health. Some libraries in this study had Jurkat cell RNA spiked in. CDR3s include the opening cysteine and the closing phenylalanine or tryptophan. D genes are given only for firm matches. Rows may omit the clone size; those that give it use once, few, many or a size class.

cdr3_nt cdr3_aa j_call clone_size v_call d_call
TGTGCCAGCAGTTACTCTTCGACAGGGTCAACCGGGGAGCTGTTTTTT CASSYSSTGSTGELFF TRBJ2-2 many TRBV6-5 TRBD1
TGCGCCAGCAGCCAAGATTCCGTCGGCAATCAGCCCCAGCATTTT CASSQDSVGNQPQHF TRBJ1-5 many TRBV4-1 NA
TGTGCCAGCAGCTTAGTCGGCCGGGCCCAAGAGACCCAGTACTTC CASSLVGRAQETQYF TRBJ2-5 few TRBV7-6 NA
TGCGCCAGCAGCCAAGAGGAGGAACAGGGTGTATATGAAGCTTTCTTT CASSQEEEQGVYEAFF TRBJ1-1 NA TRBV4-3 NA
TGTGCCAGCAGCCAAAAGACAGGGGTCGGACAGGATACGCAGTATTTC CASSQKTGVGQDTQYF TRBJ2-3 NA TRBV3-2 NA
TGTGCCAGCAGTTGGTGGGGAGGGCAGCCCCAGCATTTT CASSWWGGQPQHF TRBJ1-5 NA TRBV6-2/TRBV6-3 NA
TGTGCCAGCAGTACACCCGACTACGAGCAGTACTTC CASSTPDYEQYF TRBJ2-7 NA TRBV27 NA
TGTACCAGCAGTTATGGGGGCCCAGATACGCAGTATTTT CTSSYGGPDTQYF TRBJ2-3 once TRBV6-6 NA
TGTGCCACCACGGGACTAGCGGATGGCGGGGAGCTGTTTTTT CATTGLADGGELFF TRBJ2-2 many TRBV24-1 TRBD2
TGTGCCAGCAGCCCGGCTGAACGGGGCTACGAGCAGTACTTC CASSPAERGYEQYF TRBJ2-7 many TRBV7-9 NA
TGTGCCTGGAGCGGGGCAGGATACACCGGGGAGCTGTTTTTT CAWSGAGYTGELFF TRBJ2-2 NA TRBV30 NA
TGTGCCAGCAGCCCGGAGATCACTAGCGGGGGCTACAATGAGCAGTTCTTC CASSPEITSGGYNEQFF TRBJ2-1 few TRBV7-3 TRBD2
TGCGCCAGCAGCAGACGGGACTCAGATAGGACAGATACGCAGTATTTT CASSRRDSDRTDTQYF TRBJ2-3 few TRBV4-1 NA
TGTGCCTGGAGTGCAATCGGACAGGGGGCTTCGGACTACGAGCAGTACTTC CAWSAIGQGASDYEQYF TRBJ2-7 few TRBV30 TRBD1
TGTGCCAGCAGCTTAGTGGCAGGGGATTCACCCCTCCACTTT CASSLVAGDSPLHF TRBJ1-6 NA TRBV11-2 NA
TGTGCCAGCAGCTCCCGTCTGGGGGAGACCCAGTACTTC CASSSRLGETQYF TRBJ2-5 NA TRBV11-2 NA
TGTGTCTGGAATCTAGCGGGGCAGCGAATCACCGGGGAGCTGTTTTTT CVWNLAGQRITGELFF TRBJ2-2 NA TRBV30 TRBD2
TGCGCCAGCAGCCAAGATTCCGGCCTAGGCGGGGAGTATTTT CASSQDSGLGGEYF TRBJ2-3 NA TRBV4-3 NA
TGTGCCAGGAGCTTAAAGTTGACAGATACGCAGTATTTT CARSLKLTDTQYF TRBJ2-3 NA TRBV7-3 NA
TGTGCCAGCAGTTTCGGGGCAGAGGATCAGCCCCAGCATTTT CASSFGAEDQPQHF TRBJ1-5 many TRBV6-5 NA
TGTGCCAGCAGTGAATATTTCGGCTGGGGGCTCGCTCAGCCCCAGCATTTT CASSEYFGWGLAQPQHF TRBJ1-5 NA TRBV2 NA
TGTGCCAGCAGCTTAGATGCTAATCAGCCCCAGCATTTT CASSLDANQPQHF TRBJ1-5 NA TRBV11-2 NA
TGTGCCAGCAGCTTTCTTCGGGAGGGCCATATAGATACGCAGTATTTT CASSFLREGHIDTQYF TRBJ2-3 once TRBV11-1 TRBD2
TGTGCCTGGAGTGTACATGAGGCAGCAGAGCAGTACTTC CAWSVHEAAEQYF TRBJ2-7 NA TRBV30 NA
TGTGCCAGCAGCTTATTTGGGACAGGGATGTTCCAAGAGACCCAGTACTTC CASSLFGTGMFQETQYF TRBJ2-5 NA TRBV7-9 TRBD1
TGTGCCAGCAGGGGGCTGAACACTGAAGCTTTCTTT CASRGLNTEAFF TRBJ1-1 many TRBV6-5 NA
TGTGCCAGCAGCCAAGTCCTCTTGGACAGGGCAGGGGAAAAACTGTTTTTT CASSQVLLDRAGEKLFF TRBJ1-4 NA TRBV3-2 NA
TGTGCCAGCAGCCAAGTCAGGGGGCGCGATACTTTCTTT CASSQVRGRDTFF TRBJ1-1 many TRBV14 TRBD1
TGTGCCAGCAGTAGTCGGGACAGGGGAAGTACTGAAGCTTTCTTT CASSSRDRGSTEAFF TRBJ1-1 many TRBV7-9 TRBD1
TGCAGTGCTGACCCTAGCGGGAGAACGGATACGCAGTATTTT CSADPSGRTDTQYF TRBJ2-3 few TRBV20-1 TRBD2
TGTGCCAGCAGTTTACGGGCAAGCAATCAGCCCCAGCATTTT CASSLRASNQPQHF TRBJ1-5 many TRBV12-3/TRBV12-4 NA
TGTGCCAGCAGCCAACAGGGGGGTTCCTACGAGCAGTACTTC CASSQQGGSYEQYF TRBJ2-7 NA TRBV14 NA
TGTGCCAGCAGTGAGGGGGGGATATGGTATGGCTACACCTTC CASSEGGIWYGYTF TRBJ1-2 few TRBV6-1 NA
TGTGCCAGCAGCTTCCGGGACTCATATACAGATACGCAGTATTTT CASSFRDSYTDTQYF TRBJ2-3 few TRBV13 NA
TGTGCCAGCAGCTACTCCTCCTACAATGAGCAGTTCTTC CASSYSSYNEQFF TRBJ2-1 many TRBV11-3 NA
TGTGCCAGCAGTTCCCTCCCGGGTCTCAGGGGGCCCTACGAGCAGTACTTC CASSSLPGLRGPYEQYF TRBJ2-7 few TRBV28 TRBD1
TGTGCCAGCAGCCCGGGACTTAACTACGCGCAGTACTTC CASSPGLNYAQYF TRBJ2-7 NA TRBV7-9 NA
TGTGCCAGCAGCTTAATAGAATACAATGAGCAGTTATTC CASSLIEYNEQLF TRBJ2-1 NA TRBV7-8 NA